This entry features one T cell receptor beta chain sequence. Antigen: not known. The PCR had 60 Vbeta and 13 Jbeta primers. Methods used by the authors: Among the unique TCR beta chains that a later analysis counted, 80 million to 100 million in all, 9.5 million to 12 million were shared. The method was immunoSEQ multiplex PCR; TCRdb's version includes in-frame clones alone and lacks a portion of them. The D gene and trimming were derived from the DNA, and the V and J assignments and clone size from that table. The sample carries 200,000 to 250,000 clones, around 85% recorded once. The germline gives CDR1 LGHNA, CDR2 YNFKEQ. The CDR3 has 16 residues. The V segment lost 4 bases and the J segment 7 bases; nucleotides outside the gene matches: 12. The data were taken from a study of cytomegalovirus exposure and HLA in healthy donors. Study outcomes and limitations: Versus the approximately 670-donor mean, an Asian-associated ancestry cluster reportedly showed fewer N-insertions in a later analysis.

The V and J genes are TRBV4-2 and TRBJ1-5; 8 nucleotides match TRBD1. The material sequenced was PBMCs. The clonotype was recovered from a girl aged 2 to 10 in good health and CMV-seronegative. In nucleotides, the CDR3 is TGTGCCAGCAGCCCGACGTTAGACAGGGGTGGGCAGCCCCAGCATTTT. Its translation is CASSPTLDRGGQPQHF.